Shown below are 2 T cell receptor beta chains from a single sample sequenced in a study of human T cells and chemical hapten exposure. TCRdb reprocessed the RACE reads with MiXCR, giving one entry per CDR3 protein. Of around 130,000 distinct CDR3 sequences in the sample, about 11% were seen once. The time point denotes: patch test 3, about 24 weeks after DPC sensitization. Treatment in this sample: therapeutic diphenylcyclopropenone sensitization with weekly scalp DPC. This specimen was whole blood, taken in connection with sensitization to the hapten diphenylcyclopropenone (DPC). The origin of the receptors is a woman in her fifties or sixties with alopecia areata. Some clones in this sample may be carry-over from other donors' samples.

This clonotype occurred many times. The gene calls are TRBV5-6 and TRBJ2-6; TRBD1 matches 8 bases. The junction had 9 bases not matched to a gene; V was cut back by 4 bases and J by 0 bases. Germline lookup yields CDR1 SGHDT and CDR2 YYEEEE. The CDR3 has 18 amino acids. CDR3 sequence: CASSRRTGTYSGANVLTF. CDR3 nucleotide sequence: TGTGCCAGCAGCCGCCGGACAGGGACCTACTCTGGGGCCAACGTCCTGACTTTC. Using reference TRBV5-6 and TRBJ2-6 for the parts outside the CDR3, the full variable domain is DAGVTQSPTHLIKTRGQQVTLRCSPKSGHDTVSWYQQALGQGPQFIFQYYEEEERQRGNFPDRFSGHQFPNYSSELNVNALLLGDSALYLCASSRRTGTYSGANVLTFGAGSRLTVL.

This clonotype was recorded at least ten times. This chain joins TRBV12-3 or TRBV12-4 and TRBJ1-4, with 9 positions matching TRBD1. The CDR3 spans 13 residues. With V trimmed by 5 bases and J by 11 bases, 6 bases remained unmatched. Written as DNA, the CDR3 is TGTGCCAGCAGTCGGACAGGGGACGAGAAACTGTTTTTT. This translates into CASSRTGDEKLFF.